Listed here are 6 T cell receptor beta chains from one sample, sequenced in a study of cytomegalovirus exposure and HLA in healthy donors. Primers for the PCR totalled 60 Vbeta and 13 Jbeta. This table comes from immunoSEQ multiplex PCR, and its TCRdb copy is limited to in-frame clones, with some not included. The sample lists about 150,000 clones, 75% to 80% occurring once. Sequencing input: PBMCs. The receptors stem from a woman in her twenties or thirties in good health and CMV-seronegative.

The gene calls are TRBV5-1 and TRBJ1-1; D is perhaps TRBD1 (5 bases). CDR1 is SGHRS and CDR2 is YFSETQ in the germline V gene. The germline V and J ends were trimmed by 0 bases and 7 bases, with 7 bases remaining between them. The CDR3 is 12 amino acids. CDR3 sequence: CASSLEGREAFF. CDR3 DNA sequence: TGCGCCAGCAGCTTGGAGGGGCGTGAAGCTTTCTTT.

CDR3 DNA sequence: TGTGCCAGCAGCCTATTTGGACGGGGAGACGATGGCTACACCTTC. Translation gives CASSLFGRGDDGYTF. The rearrangement joins TRBV5-6 to TRBJ1-2; no definite D call. The CDR3 is 15 amino acids. The germline CDR1 and CDR2 sequences are SGHDT and YYEEEE. V was trimmed by 4 bases and J by 6 bases, leaving 19 bases between them. Supplemented by reference TRBV5-6 and TRBJ1-2, the full variable domain reads DAGVTQSPTHLIKTRGQQVTLRCSPKSGHDTVSWYQQALGQGPQFIFQYYEEEERQRGNFPDRFSGHQFPNYSSELNVNALLLGDSALYLCASSLFGRGDDGYTFGSGTRLTVV.

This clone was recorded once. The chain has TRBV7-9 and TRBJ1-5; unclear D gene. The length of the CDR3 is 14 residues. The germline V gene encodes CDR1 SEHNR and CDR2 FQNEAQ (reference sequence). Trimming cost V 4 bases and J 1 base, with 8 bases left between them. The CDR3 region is CASSSTWSNQPQHF. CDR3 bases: TGTGCCAGCAGCTCAACATGGAGCAATCAGCCCCAGCATTTT.

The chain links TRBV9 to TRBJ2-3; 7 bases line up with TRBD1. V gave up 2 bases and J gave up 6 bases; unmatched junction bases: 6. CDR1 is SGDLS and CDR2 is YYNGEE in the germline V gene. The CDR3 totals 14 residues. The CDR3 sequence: CASSVGRGLDTQYF. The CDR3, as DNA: TGTGCCAGCAGCGTGGGAAGGGGGCTGGATACGCAGTATTTT.

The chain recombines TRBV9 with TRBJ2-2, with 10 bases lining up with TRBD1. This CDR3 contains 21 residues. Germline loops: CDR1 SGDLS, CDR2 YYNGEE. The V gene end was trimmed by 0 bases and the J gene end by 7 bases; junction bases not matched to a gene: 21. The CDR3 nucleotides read TGTGCCAGCAGCGTAGGGGTCTTCCGGGACAGGGGCCCAGAACATGGCGGGGAGCTGTTTTTT. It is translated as CASSVGVFRDRGPEHGGELFF.

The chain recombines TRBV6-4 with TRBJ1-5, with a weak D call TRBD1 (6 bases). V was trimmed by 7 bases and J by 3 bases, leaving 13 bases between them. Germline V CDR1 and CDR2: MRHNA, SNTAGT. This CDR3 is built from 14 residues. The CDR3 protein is CASILGGSNQPQHF. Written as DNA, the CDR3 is TGTGCCAGCATCCTAGGGGGTTCCAATCAGCCCCAGCATTTT.